These 19 T cell receptor beta chains originate from one sample sequenced in a study of beta chain features in type 1 diabetes. Isolated RNA was reverse transcribed in full, so expressed TCRB transcripts were sequenced. TCRdb keeps only in-frame clones here, not all; method: immunoSEQ multiplex PCR. The sample lists 350,000 to 400,000 clones, around 15% occurring once. The specimen sequenced was naive CD4+ T cells from blood. Receptor source: a woman between 18 and 30 years old in good health.

In its sample, this clone was seen a few times. This sequence joins TRBV29-1 and TRBJ2-3; perhaps TRBD2 as D (6 bases). The CDR3 covers 15 residues. Per germline, CDR1 SQVTM and CDR2 ANQGSEA. V lost 0 bases to trimming and J lost 0 bases, with 10 bases between them. CDR3 region: CSVEDAGSSTDTQYF. CDR3 nucleotides: TGCAGCGTTGAAGACGCGGGGTCTAGCACAGATACGCAGTATTTT.

This rearrangement joins TRBV7-8 to TRBJ1-5; tentative D call: TRBD1 (5 bases). This CDR3 has 14 residues. Germline lookup yields CDR1 SGHVS and CDR2 FQNEAQ. V lost 4 bases, J lost 2 bases, and 9 bases lay in between. The CDR3 region is CASSSGGGNQPQHF. The CDR3 DNA sequence: TGTGCCAGCAGCTCGGGGGGAGGCAATCAGCCCCAGCATTTT.

The chain recombines TRBV6-4 with TRBJ1-2; maybe TRBD1 (6 bases). Looked up from germline, CDR1 is MRHNA and CDR2 is SNTAGT. V dropped 0 bases and J dropped 4 bases, with 9 bases sitting between them. The CDR3 totals 14 residues. In DNA, the CDR3 is TGTGCCAGCAGTGACTCTTTGGGGGCCTATGGCTACACCTTC. Translated, it gives CASSDSLGAYGYTF.

The V call is TRBV15, the J call TRBJ2-5; the D gene is possibly TRBD2 (5 bases). This CDR3 is built from 13 residues. CDR1 LNHNV and CDR2 YYDKDF come from the germline V gene (reference sequence). The V gene lost 5 bases and the J gene lost 5 bases, with 12 bases spanning the gap. The CDR3 region is CATSFGNRETQYF. In DNA, the CDR3 is TGTGCCACCAGCTTCGGGAACCGGGAGACCCAGTACTTC.

The J gene is TRBJ2-5, the V gene TRBV6-6, with 7 bases identical to TRBD1. CDR1 is MNHNY and CDR2 is SVGAGI in the germline V gene (reference sequence). There are 14 residues in the CDR3. V was pared by 8 bases and J by 9 bases, with 15 bases of the junction left unmatched. This chain's CDR3 is CASVQTGSKRAQYF. The CDR3 DNA follows: TGTGCCAGCGTACAGACAGGGTCCAAGAGAGCCCAGTACTTC.

This clone has a handful of counts. V is TRBV28 and J is TRBJ2-7, with D uncertain. The V end was cut by 5 bases, the J end by 0 bases, with 11 bases between. CDR1 is MDHEN and CDR2 is SYDVKM in the germline V gene. This CDR3 has 14 amino acids. CDR3 nucleotide sequence: TGTGCCAGCAGTGGCCACCCCCTCTCCTACGAGCAGTACTTC. Its protein is CASSGHPLSYEQYF.

This clone was counted between two and nine times. The rearrangement links TRBV29-1 to TRBJ1-1; a possible D gene is TRBD1 (6 bases). Germline V CDR1 and CDR2: SQVTM, ANQGSEA. The CDR3 is 11 residues long. Trimming left V 3 bases short and J 4 bases short, with 6 bases between. CDR3 loop: CSVDRGTEAFF. CDR3 nucleotides: TGCAGCGTTGACAGGGGCACTGAAGCTTTCTTT.

This clone appeared a few times. This chain connects TRBV7-6 to TRBJ2-6; 8 nucleotides line up with TRBD1. Trimming removed 3 bases from V and 2 bases from J; junction bases left unmatched: 0. This CDR3 comprises 15 residues. CDR1 is SGHVS, CDR2 FNYEAQ, per germline. In DNA form, the CDR3 reads TGTGCCAGCAGCTTGACAGGGGCTGGGGCCAACGTCCTGACTTTC. As protein: CASSLTGAGANVLTF. The full variable domain, in which reference TRBV7-6 and TRBJ2-6 provide the parts outside the CDR3, is GAGVSQSPRYKVTKRGQDVALRCDPISGHVSLYWYRQALGQGPEFLTYFNYEAQQDKSGLPNDRFSAERPEGSISTLTIQRTEQRDSAMYRCASSLTGAGANVLTFGAGSRLTVL.

This clone has only a few counts. V usage is TRBV18 and J usage is TRBJ1-1, with 11 bases fitting TRBD1. The CDR3 is made up of 15 amino acids. Trimming removed 6 bases from V and 6 bases from J; junction bases left unmatched: 9. Germline CDR1 reads KGHSH; CDR2 reads LQKENI. The CDR3 protein is CASSPLPGQGAEAFF. As DNA, the CDR3 is TGTGCCAGCTCCCCTTTACCGGGACAGGGGGCTGAAGCTTTCTTT. Filled out from reference TRBV18 and TRBJ1-1, the complete variable domain reads NAGVMQNPRHLVRRRGQEARLRCSPMKGHSHVYWYRQLPEEGLKFMVYLQKENIIDESGMPKERFSAEFPKEGPSILRIQQVVRGDSAAYFCASSPLPGQGAEAFFGQGTRLTVV.

The sample holds a few counts of this clone. CDR3 coding DNA: TGTGCCAGTAGTACCGGACAGGGTCCAGATACGCAGTATTTT. Encoded protein: CASSTGQGPDTQYF. This rearrangement joins TRBV19 to TRBJ2-3, with 8 bases identical to TRBD1. Germline V gene data show CDR1 as LNHDA and CDR2 as SQIVND (reference sequence). CDR3 length: 14 amino acids. The J segment lost 4 bases and the V segment lost 4 bases, leaving 4 bases of the junction unmatched.

V is TRBV6-4 and J is TRBJ1-1; TRBD1 might be the D (6 bases). The ends were cut back, 4 bases at V and 4 bases at J, with 10 bases in the middle. The CDR3 contains 13 residues. Germline assignment: CDR1 MRHNA and CDR2 SNTAGT. CDR3 coding DNA: TGTGCCAGCAGTGTTATGACAGGCACTGAAGCTTTCTTT. As protein: CASSVMTGTEAFF.

This chain connects TRBV18 to TRBJ2-1; no reliable D call. Trimming took 2 bases from V and 5 from J, leaving 10 bases between them. The CDR3 runs to 14 residues. The germline CDR1 and CDR2 sequences are KGHSH and LQKENI. The CDR3 sequence is CASSPNDSDNEQFF. DNA of the CDR3: TGTGCCAGCTCACCAAACGACTCAGACAATGAGCAGTTCTTC.

The V and J genes are TRBV28 and TRBJ1-1; D perhaps matches TRBD1 (5 bases). Between the trimmed V and J ends, which lost 5 bases and 5 bases, there was a span of 18 bases. Germline CDR1 reads MDHEN; CDR2 reads SYDVKM. The CDR3 is 15 residues long. CDR3 sequence (DNA): TGTGCCAGCAGTCTACCTCAGGGATGGGGTACTGAAGCTTTCTTT. Encoded protein: CASSLPQGWGTEAFF.

The chain employs TRBV11-2 and TRBJ2-3; 10 positions match TRBD2. The CDR3 is made up of 17 amino acids. Per the germline V gene, CDR1 is SGHAT and CDR2 is FQNNGV. V was pared by 1 base and J by 1 base, with 5 bases of the junction left unmatched. For the CDR3, the DNA is TGTGCCAGCAGCTTAGTTGTCCTAGCGGGAGGCACAGATACGCAGTATTTT. Translation: CASSLVVLAGGTDTQYF.

This clone was seen a few times. This sample includes further DNA sequences coding for the same CDR3. This chain joins TRBV28 and TRBJ2-7, with 8 bases matching TRBD1. The germline CDR1 and CDR2 sequences are MDHEN and SYDVKM. The CDR3 has 14 amino acids. V shed 3 bases and J 7 bases; nucleotides not matched to a gene: 8. The CDR3 region has the DNA TGTGCCAGCAGTTTGGGCCAGGGGGCAAATGAGCAGTACTTC. It yields the protein CASSLGQGANEQYF.

This clone has more than one count but fewer than ten. The chain joins TRBV7-2 to TRBJ2-4; 10 nucleotides line up with TRBD1. Germline V CDR1 and CDR2: SGHTA, FQGNSA. The CDR3 runs to 13 residues. V gave up 5 bases and J gave up 9 bases; unmatched junction bases: 4. Written as DNA, the CDR3 is TGTGCCAGCAGCCAGGGACAGGGGTTCATTCAGTACTTC. This sequence encodes CASSQGQGFIQYF.

This clone was detected only a few times. The chain recombines TRBV5-4 with TRBJ2-7, with D tentatively TRBD2 (6 bases). Trimming took 7 bases from V and 2 from J, leaving 16 bases between them. This CDR3 has 14 amino acids. The V gene's germline CDR1 is SGHNT and CDR2 YYREEE (reference sequence). CDR3 protein: CASRETAPPYEQYF. The CDR3 DNA reads as TGTGCCAGCCGGGAGACAGCGCCTCCCTACGAGCAGTACTTC.

J is TRBJ2-7 and V is TRBV19; 11 positions match TRBD1. The V gene end was trimmed by 5 bases and the J gene end by 4 bases; junction bases not matched to a gene: 7. Germline V lookup: CDR1 LNHDA, CDR2 SQIVND (reference sequence). The CDR3 is 15 amino acids. The CDR3 coding sequence is TGTGCCAGTAGTTCCCAAGGACAGGGGGCGTACGAGCAGTACTTC. Translated: CASSSQGQGAYEQYF.

The chain joins TRBV7-9 to TRBJ2-3, with TRBD1 matching 7 bases. Germline trimming cut 4 bases from V and 4 bases from J; bases unmatched to any gene: 5. From germline, CDR1 is SEHNR and CDR2 FQNEAQ (reference sequence). The CDR3 length is 14 residues. This CDR3 is CASSYRGVADTQYF. DNA for the CDR3: TGTGCCAGCAGCTACAGGGGAGTTGCAGATACGCAGTATTTT.